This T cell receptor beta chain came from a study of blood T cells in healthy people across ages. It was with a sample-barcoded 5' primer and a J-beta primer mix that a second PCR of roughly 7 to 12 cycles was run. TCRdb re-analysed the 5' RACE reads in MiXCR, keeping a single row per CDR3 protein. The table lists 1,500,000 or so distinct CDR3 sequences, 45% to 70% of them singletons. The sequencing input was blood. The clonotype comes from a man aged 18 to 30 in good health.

The CDR3 DNA is TGCGCCAGCAGCCCGCGAGACAGGAACATGAACACTGAAGCTTTCTTT. Translating it yields CASSPRDRNMNTEAFF. V usage is TRBV4-3 and J usage is TRBJ1-1; D is perhaps TRBD1 (6 bases). Germline V gene data show CDR1 as LGHNA and CDR2 as YSLEER. Trimming removed 4 bases from V and 0 bases from J, with 15 bases in between. This CDR3 region has 16 residues.